Presented here are 16 T cell receptor beta chains from one specimen sequenced in a study of glioma-infiltrating T cells after dendritic cell vaccination (dated by TCRdb to between 2015 and 2016). Library construction relied on the immunoSEQ multiplex PCR assay. TCRdb took over this immuneACCESS table, retaining in-frame rearrangements with V and J assigned. Such tables are incomplete; in checked studies, under half of the missing clones stem from an unresolved V gene, and the remainder is unexplained. This sample has about 50,000 clones in its table, and about 88% of those were observed once. Of the sample, around 5% falls within the top ten clones. The time point label for this specimen denotes: after dendritic cell vaccination, including at tumor progression/relapse. Source: blood, taken after dendritic cell vaccination. The receptors were sampled from a human donor with glioblastoma.

V usage is TRBV28 and J usage is TRBJ2-5, with 7 bases aligning to TRBD1. The J segment lost 8 bases and the V segment lost 8 bases, leaving 11 bases of the junction unmatched. Germline-derived CDR1 and CDR2 are MDHEN and SYDVKM. The CDR3 runs 13 residues. CDR3 region: CASARDSGFTQYF. Written as DNA, the CDR3 is TGTGCCAGCGCACGGGACAGTGGGTTCACCCAGTACTTC.

V is TRBV4-3 and J is TRBJ1-1; perhaps TRBD1 as D (5 bases). The CDR3 covers 15 residues. The V end was cut by 5 bases, the J end by 5 bases, with 18 bases between. CDR1 is LGHNA, CDR2 YSLEER, per germline. The chain's CDR3 is CASSGGVSWGTEAFF. The CDR3 nucleotides read TGCGCCAGCAGCGGCGGGGTTTCCTGGGGGACTGAAGCTTTCTTT.

The V gene is TRBV4-1, the J gene TRBJ2-5, with D tentatively TRBD1 (6 bases). The CDR3 runs to 15 residues. Trimming stripped 6 bases from V and 0 bases from J, with 14 bases between. CDR1 is MGHRA, CDR2 YSYEKL, per germline. The CDR3 region is CASSPARDNQETQYF. CDR3 nucleotide sequence: TGCGCCAGCAGTCCCGCCCGGGACAACCAAGAGACCCAGTACTTC.

The chain has TRBV9 and TRBJ1-1; D unclear. The V and J ends lost 2 bases and 5 bases respectively, with 13 bases between them. The CDR3 contains 14 residues. Germline CDR1 and CDR2: SGDLS and YYNGEE. CDR3 sequence reads: CASSVSPGETEAFF. The DNA of the CDR3 is TGTGCCAGCAGCGTCTCGCCGGGAGAGACTGAAGCTTTCTTT. Based on the CDR3 plus reference TRBV9 and TRBJ1-1, the full variable domain is DSGVTQTPKHLITATGQRVTLRCSPRSGDLSVYWYQQSLDQGLQFLIQYYNGEERAKGNILERFSAQQFPDLHSELNLSSLELGDSALYFCASSVSPGETEAFFGQGTRLTVV.

The chain joins TRBV2 to TRBJ1-2, with D perhaps TRBD1 (6 bases). This CDR3 has 14 residues. Per germline, CDR1 SNHLY and CDR2 FYNNEI. V shed 2 bases and J shed 8 bases, with 15 bases lying between them. The CDR3: CASSEQGKGVGYTF. DNA of the CDR3: TGTGCCAGCAGTGAACAGGGGAAAGGGGTCGGCTACACCTTC.

The V call is TRBV5-5, the J call TRBJ2-5, with 9 bases fitting TRBD2. Germline CDR1 SGHKS, CDR2 YYEKEE (reference sequence). CDR3 length: 15 amino acids. J gave up 2 bases and V 6 bases, and 8 bases lay outside the gene matches. CDR3 protein: CASTRSGGGQETQYF. For the CDR3, the DNA is TGTGCCAGCACCCGTAGCGGGGGTGGGCAAGAGACCCAGTACTTC.

CDR3 in amino acids: CAIRQGDYEQYF. The CDR3 DNA follows: TGTGCCATCAGGCAGGGGGACTACGAGCAGTACTTC. The rearrangement uses TRBV10-3 and TRBJ2-7, with 7 nucleotides matching TRBD1. The CDR3 covers 12 residues. Germline V lookup: CDR1 ENHRY, CDR2 SYGVKD. J was trimmed by 3 bases and V by 6 bases; bases with no gene match: 2.

The chain has TRBV5-4 and TRBJ1-1; 8 nucleotides match TRBD1. After removal of 4 bases from V and 4 bases from J, the junction contained 6 bases not matched to a gene. The CDR3 has 14 residues. Germline values: CDR1 SGHNT, CDR2 YYREEE (reference sequence). The CDR3 sequence: CASSGYDRGTEAFF. The CDR3 DNA follows: TGTGCCAGCAGCGGGTATGACAGGGGCACTGAAGCTTTCTTT.

J is TRBJ1-2 and V is TRBV9; D perhaps matches TRBD1 (5 bases). Germline loops: CDR1 SGDLS, CDR2 YYNGEE. Trimming removed 6 bases from V and 4 bases from J, with 10 bases in between. The CDR3 spans 12 residues. CDR3 nucleotide sequence: TGTGCCAGCAACAGACAGAGCTATGGCTACACCTTC. Residues: CASNRQSYGYTF.

The CDR3 bases are TGTGCCAGCAGCTTGTTACTGGGGCCTCCTAACACCGGGGAGCTGTTTTTT. Its translation is CASSLLLGPPNTGELFF. J is TRBJ2-2 and V is TRBV5-4; TRBD1 is a possible D gene (5 bases). CDR1 is SGHNT and CDR2 is YYREEE in the germline V gene (reference sequence). This CDR3 has 17 amino acids. The V gene lost 1 base and the J gene lost 2 bases, with 15 bases spanning the gap.

V is TRBV11-1 and J is TRBJ1-1; a possible D gene is TRBD1 (6 bases). Germline V gives CDR1 SGHAT, CDR2 FQDESV (reference sequence). V lost 0 bases to trimming and J lost 7 bases, with 12 bases between them. This CDR3 has 14 amino acids. CDR3 residues: CASSLARQGNEAFF. The CDR3, as DNA: TGTGCCAGCAGCTTAGCTCGTCAGGGGAATGAAGCTTTCTTT. The whole variable domain, filled in from reference TRBV11-1 and TRBJ1-1, reads EAEVAQSPRYKITEKSQAVAFWCDPISGHATLYWYRQILGQGPELLVQFQDESVVDDSQLPKDRFSAERLKGVDSTLKIQPAELGDSAMYLCASSLARQGNEAFFGQGTRLTVV.

This chain joins TRBV10-3 and TRBJ1-1, with D tentatively TRBD1 (5 bases). Germline loops: CDR1 ENHRY, CDR2 SYGVKD. The CDR3 totals 13 residues. V was clipped by 10 bases and J by 2 bases, with 14 bases between them. DNA of the CDR3: TGTGCCACCGACCCAGGGTTAAACACTGAAGCTTTCTTT. Its protein product is CATDPGLNTEAFF.

This sequence joins TRBV7-3 and TRBJ2-1, with 7 bases that match TRBD1. CDR3 length: 15 amino acids. V gave up 4 bases and J gave up 3 bases; unmatched junction bases: 6. The germline V gene has CDR1 SGHTA and CDR2 FQGTGA. CDR3 coding DNA: TGTGCCAGCAGCTCCGACAGGGTCGGCTACAATGAGCAGTTCTTC. This sequence encodes CASSSDRVGYNEQFF.

The chain uses TRBV18 and TRBJ2-1; 10 bases fit TRBD2. Germline V lookup: CDR1 KGHSH, CDR2 LQKENI. This CDR3 is built from 15 residues. After removal of 5 bases from V and 4 bases from J, the junction contained 5 bases not matched to a gene. CDR3 nucleotide sequence: TGTGCCAGCTCATCCGGACTAGCGGAGTACAATGAGCAGTTCTTC. Residues: CASSSGLAEYNEQFF.

The rearrangement joins TRBV4-3 to TRBJ2-5, with 7 nucleotides matching TRBD2. The ends lost 6 bases at V and 1 base at J; junction bases unmatched: 8. The length of the CDR3 is 15 residues. Germline loops: CDR1 LGHNA, CDR2 YSLEER. The CDR3 sequence: CASSLREGPQETQYF. Written as DNA, the CDR3 is TGCGCCAGCAGTTTAAGGGAGGGCCCCCAAGAGACCCAGTACTTC.

The chain combines TRBV4-3 with TRBJ2-3; 11 bases are shared with TRBD2. The junction had 8 bases not matched to a gene; V was cut back by 0 bases and J by 12 bases. CDR3 length: 15 residues. Germline loops: CDR1 LGHNA, CDR2 YSLEER. In DNA form, the CDR3 reads TGCGCCAGCAGCCAAGATGGTAGCGGGAGGGCCTTTCAGTATTTT. Amino acid sequence: CASSQDGSGRAFQYF.